These T cell receptor beta chains were read from a single sample in a study of T cells expressing NK-cell markers. TCRdb reprocessed the 5' RACE reads and stores each CDR3 protein as one record, lacking DNA. This sample's clone table lists roughly 430,000 distinct CDR3 sequences. The sample consisted of blood T cells: a sorted CD56 or NKG2C T cell subset, CD4+ or CD8+ T cells, or bulk PBMC T cells (not recorded which). All receptors come from a woman aged 18-69 years in good health. The CDR3 runs from the conserved cysteine through the conserved F or W.

j_gene,len,v_gene,CDR3aa
TRBJ1-1,14,TRBV9,CASSVGNMNTEAFF
TRBJ2-2,13,TRBV7-2,CASQLVDTGELFF
TRBJ2-1,14,TRBV20-1,CSAAEASVRNEQFF
TRBJ1-1,14,TRBV20-1,CSARRSGRNTEAFF
TRBJ2-2,12,TRBV29-1,CSARFLTGELFF
TRBJ2-2,13,TRBV28,CASTDSNTGELFF
TRBJ1-1,16,TRBV6-5,CASSSLDRSMNTEAFF
TRBJ2-3,15,TRBV7-6,CASSLRASVPSTQYF
TRBJ2-5,19,TRBV4-2,CASSQDISASGGYQETQYF
TRBJ2-1,14,TRBV13,CASSPGLAGSEQFF
TRBJ1-1,17,TRBV6-2/TRBV6-3,CASRRTAGEFMNTEAFF
TRBJ1-1,13,TRBV7-9,CASTLAAHHEAFF
TRBJ2-1,14,TRBV19,CASSIGRAVNEQFF
TRBJ2-3,14,TRBV12-3/TRBV12-4,CASSSRTNTDTQYF
TRBJ1-1,13,TRBV6-6,CASSYHYAEEAFF
TRBJ2-7,15,TRBV28,CASTFSGRGLAEQYF
TRBJ2-5,13,TRBV9,CASSWDQEETQYF
TRBJ2-1,16,TRBV5-1,CASSVSRTSGGHEQFF
TRBJ2-7,15,TRBV15,CATGGGGTGAYEQYF
TRBJ2-1,15,TRBV5-1,CASSLSPSSYNEQFF
TRBJ2-5,13,TRBV2,CASSAGGVETQYF
TRBJ2-7,13,TRBV20-1,CSARTHQGREQYF
TRBJ2-1,15,TRBV20-1,CSARSGRGSYNEQFF
TRBJ2-1,17,TRBV5-1,CASSSAPLAGGYNEQFF
TRBJ2-1,15,TRBV7-2,CASSPDGLARNEQFF
TRBJ2-5,13,TRBV5-4,CASSPEASETQYF
TRBJ2-2,15,TRBV6-1,CASRAGGHSGGELFF
TRBJ2-1,15,TRBV15,CATARVARNYNEQFF
TRBJ2-2,16,TRBV5-1,CASSLYDLRGAGELFF
TRBJ1-2,14,TRBV19,CASSTPDRNYGYTF
TRBJ2-1,16,TRBV6-1,CASSGLAGGPGNEQFF
TRBJ2-7,15,TRBV5-5,CASSTGQGPAYEQYF
TRBJ1-6,15,TRBV7-2,CASSLDGGINSPLHF
TRBJ2-3,15,TRBV6-1,CASHPLAASTDTQYF
TRBJ2-5,16,TRBV6-5,CASSYGDRGRRETQYF
TRBJ1-2,13,TRBV14,CASSPDREYGYTF
TRBJ2-2,14,TRBV4-3,CASSQDRRVGELFF